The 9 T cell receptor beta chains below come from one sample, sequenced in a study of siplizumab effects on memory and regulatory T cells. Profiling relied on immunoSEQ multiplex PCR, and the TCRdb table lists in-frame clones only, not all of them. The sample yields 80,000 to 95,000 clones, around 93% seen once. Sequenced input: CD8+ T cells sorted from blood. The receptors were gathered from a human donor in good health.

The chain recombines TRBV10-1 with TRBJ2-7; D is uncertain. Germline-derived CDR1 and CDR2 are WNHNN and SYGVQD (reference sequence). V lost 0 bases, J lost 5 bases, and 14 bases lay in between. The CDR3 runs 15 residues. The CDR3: CASSESDPWSDEQYF. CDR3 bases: TGCGCCAGCAGTGAGTCTGATCCCTGGAGCGACGAGCAGTACTTC.

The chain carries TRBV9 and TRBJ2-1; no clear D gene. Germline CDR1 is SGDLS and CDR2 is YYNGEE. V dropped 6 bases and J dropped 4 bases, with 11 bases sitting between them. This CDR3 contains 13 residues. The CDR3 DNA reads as TGTGCCAGCACCGCAGAAAATTACAATGAGCAGTTCTTC. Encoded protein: CASTAENYNEQFF. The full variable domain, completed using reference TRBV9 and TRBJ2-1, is DSGVTQTPKHLITATGQRVTLRCSPRSGDLSVYWYQQSLDQGLQFLIQYYNGEERAKGNILERFSAQQFPDLHSELNLSSLELGDSALYFCASTAENYNEQFFGPGTRLTVL.

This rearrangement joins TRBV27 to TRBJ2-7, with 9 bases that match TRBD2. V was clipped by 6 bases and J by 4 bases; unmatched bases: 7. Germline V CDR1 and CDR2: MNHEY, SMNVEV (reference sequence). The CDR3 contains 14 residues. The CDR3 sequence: CASRWASGIYEQYF. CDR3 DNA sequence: TGTGCCAGCAGATGGGCTAGCGGGATATACGAGCAGTACTTC.

CDR3 sequence (DNA): TGTGCCAGCAGTCTAGGACAGGGTAAAGTCGAAAAACTGTTTTTT. Residues: CASSLGQGKVEKLFF. V usage is TRBV28 and J usage is TRBJ1-4, with 8 nucleotides matching TRBD1. The ends lost 5 bases at V and 8 bases at J; junction bases unmatched: 10. The CDR3 contains 15 residues. Germline CDR1 and CDR2: MDHEN and SYDVKM.

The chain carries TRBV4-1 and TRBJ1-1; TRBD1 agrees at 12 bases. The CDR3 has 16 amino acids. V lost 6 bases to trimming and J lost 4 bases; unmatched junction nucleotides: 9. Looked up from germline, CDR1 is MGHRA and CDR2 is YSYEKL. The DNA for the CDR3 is TGCGCCAGCAGGCCCGGGACAGGGGGCTTGGGCACTGAAGCTTTCTTT. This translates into CASRPGTGGLGTEAFF.

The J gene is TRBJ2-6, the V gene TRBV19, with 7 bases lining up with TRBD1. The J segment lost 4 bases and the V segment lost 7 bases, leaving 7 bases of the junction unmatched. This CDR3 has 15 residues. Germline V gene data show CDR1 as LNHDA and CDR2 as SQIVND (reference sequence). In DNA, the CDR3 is TGTGCCAGTACCTTAACAGGGGCCGGGGCCAACGTCCTGACTTTC. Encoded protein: CASTLTGAGANVLTF.

The DNA for the CDR3 is TGTGCCAGCAGCGTAGTAACTTCCGCGAACACCGGGGAGCTGTTTTTT. This encodes CASSVVTSANTGELFF. This chain connects TRBV9 to TRBJ2-2, with D hard to call. V lost 0 bases and J 0 bases, leaving 9 bases between the germline ends. The CDR3 sequence is 16 residues long. Germline V CDR1 and CDR2: SGDLS, YYNGEE.

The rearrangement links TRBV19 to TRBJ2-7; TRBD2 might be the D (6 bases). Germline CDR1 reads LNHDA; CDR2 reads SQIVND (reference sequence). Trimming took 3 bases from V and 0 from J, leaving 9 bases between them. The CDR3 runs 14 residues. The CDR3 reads CASSMTSSSYEQYF. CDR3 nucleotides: TGTGCCAGTAGTATGACTAGTTCCTCCTACGAGCAGTACTTC.

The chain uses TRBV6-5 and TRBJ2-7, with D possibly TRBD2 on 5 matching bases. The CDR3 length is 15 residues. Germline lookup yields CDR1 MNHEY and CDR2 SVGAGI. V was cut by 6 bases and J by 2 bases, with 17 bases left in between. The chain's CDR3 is CASSYVEGYTYEQYF. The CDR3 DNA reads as TGTGCCAGCAGCTATGTTGAGGGCTACACCTACGAGCAGTACTTC.